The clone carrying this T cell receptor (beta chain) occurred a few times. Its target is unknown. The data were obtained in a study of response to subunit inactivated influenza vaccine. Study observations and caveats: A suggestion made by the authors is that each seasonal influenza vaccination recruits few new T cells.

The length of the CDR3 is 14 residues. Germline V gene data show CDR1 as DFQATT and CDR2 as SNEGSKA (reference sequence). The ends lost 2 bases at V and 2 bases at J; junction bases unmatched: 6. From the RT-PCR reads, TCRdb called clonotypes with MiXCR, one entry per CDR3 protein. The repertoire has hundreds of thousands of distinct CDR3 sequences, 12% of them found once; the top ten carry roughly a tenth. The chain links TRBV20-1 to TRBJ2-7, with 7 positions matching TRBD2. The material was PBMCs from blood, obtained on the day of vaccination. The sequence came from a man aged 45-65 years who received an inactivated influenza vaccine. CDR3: CSARLAGVTYEQYF. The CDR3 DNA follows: TGCAGTGCTAGATTAGCGGGCGTTACCTACGAGCAGTACTTC.